The next 29 T cell receptor beta chains were all read from a single sample in a study of T-cell memory formation after mild COVID-19. MiXCR was run by TCRdb on the 5' RACE reads, yielding one entry per CDR3 protein. The data show a few hundred thousand distinct CDR3 sequences, approximately 9% seen once. The sample consisted of PBMCs or a T cell subset sorted from them (not recorded which). The receptors derive from a man younger than 35 who had mild COVID-19 (a few samples of this study predate the infection). Cell type and time point are not known.

Many counts were recorded for this clonotype. The chain uses TRBV7-6 and TRBJ1-1; no firm D call. The CDR3 spans 15 residues. In germline, CDR1 is SGHVS, CDR2 FNYEAQ. The germline V and J ends were trimmed by 4 bases and 3 bases, with 15 bases remaining between them. CDR3 in amino acids: CASSSHRGFDTEAFF. For the CDR3, the DNA is TGTGCCAGCAGCTCCCACCGAGGGTTCGACACTGAAGCTTTCTTT.

There are a few counts of this clonotype. The V and J genes are TRBV3-1 and TRBJ2-2; 11 bases map to TRBD1. With 2 bases clipped from V and 7 bases from J, the junction kept 12 bases outside the gene matches. This CDR3 is 18 amino acids long. The germline CDR1 and CDR2 sequences are LGHDT and YNNKEL (reference sequence). CDR3 loop: CASSQQFPGQGVNGELFF. The DNA of the CDR3 is TGTGCCAGCAGCCAACAATTTCCGGGACAGGGGGTAAACGGGGAGCTGTTTTTT.

This clonotype appeared a few times. The CDR3 nucleotides read TGCGCCAGCAGCCTCCGGACAGGGAGGAACACTGAAGCTTTCTTT. Amino acid sequence: CASSLRTGRNTEAFF. The chain links TRBV4-3 to TRBJ1-1; TRBD1 aligns across 8 bases. V was pared by 4 bases and J by 1 base, with 5 bases of the junction left unmatched. CDR3 length: 15 residues. Germline CDR1 LGHNA, CDR2 YSLEER.

This chain uses TRBV20-1 with TRBJ1-5; D remains unclear. Looked up from germline, CDR1 is DFQATT and CDR2 is SNEGSKA (reference sequence). V was shortened by 3 bases and J by 5 bases, with 5 bases between the two germline ends. This CDR3 is built from 11 residues. CDR3 coding DNA: TGCAGTGCTAGTCAGGATCAGCCCCAGCATTTT. Encoded protein: CSASQDQPQHF.

There are many counts of this clonotype. The CDR3 region has the DNA TGCGCCAGCAGTTTTCTAGCGGGGGGCAACTACGAGCAGTACGTC. It yields the protein CASSFLAGGNYEQYV. The V call is TRBV10-2, the J call TRBJ2-7, with 11 bases aligning to TRBD2. Germline CDR1 and CDR2: WSHSY and SAAADI. V shed 5 bases and J 3 bases; nucleotides not matched to a gene: 6. CDR3 size: 15 residues.

This clonotype was seen only a few times. The V gene is TRBV7-3, the J gene TRBJ1-2; no clear D. Trimming took 3 bases from V and 6 from J, leaving 11 bases between them. The CDR3 has 13 amino acids. The germline CDR1 and CDR2 sequences are SGHTA and FQGTGA. This CDR3 is CASSFPELNGYTF. The DNA of the CDR3 is TGTGCCAGCAGCTTCCCGGAACTCAATGGCTACACCTTC.

This clonotype was seen a handful of times. The chain carries TRBV12-3 or TRBV12-4 and TRBJ1-6; a possible D gene is TRBD1 (5 bases). Trimming left V 5 bases short and J 7 bases short, with 15 bases between. The CDR3 sequence is 15 residues long. CDR3 in amino acids: CASSTYTGGNSPLHF. The CDR3 DNA reads as TGTGCCAGCAGTACCTACACAGGAGGCAATTCACCCCTCCACTTT.

This clonotype has a count of ten or more. This chain joins TRBV29-1 and TRBJ2-5; 8 bases map to TRBD1. The CDR3 length is 13 residues. After removal of 6 bases from V and 3 bases from J, the junction contained 6 bases not matched to a gene. Germline assignment: CDR1 SQVTM and CDR2 ANQGSEA. CDR3 in DNA: TGCAGCGTCGTGGGGACAGGCGAAGAGACCCAGTACTTC. Translating it yields CSVVGTGEETQYF.

In this sample, this clonotype turned up a few times. This chain connects TRBV30 to TRBJ1-1; D remains unclear. The V gene lost 0 bases and the J gene lost 1 base, with 6 bases spanning the gap. Germline CDR1 and CDR2: GTSNPN and SVGIG (reference sequence). The CDR3 contains 13 residues. CDR3 DNA sequence: TGTGCCTGGAGTGTACGGGAGAACACTGAAGCTTTCTTT. Protein sequence: CAWSVRENTEAFF. Supplemented by reference TRBV30 and TRBJ1-1, the full variable domain reads SQTIHQWPATLVQPVGSPLSLECTVEGTSNPNLYWYRQAAGRGLQLLFYSVGIGQISSEVPQNLSASRPQDRQFILSSKKLLLSDSGFYLCAWSVRENTEAFFGQGTRLTVV.

This clonotype was recorded at least ten times. The chain joins TRBV4-1 to TRBJ2-7; 7 bases match TRBD2. Germline CDR1 is MGHRA and CDR2 is YSYEKL. CDR3 length: 16 amino acids. The ends lost 4 bases at V and 5 bases at J; junction bases unmatched: 14. Written as DNA, the CDR3 is TGCGCCAGCAGCCCCCGTGGAGTGGGAAGCGGGGACGAGCAGTACTTC. As protein: CASSPRGVGSGDEQYF.

V usage is TRBV4-3 and J usage is TRBJ2-7, with unresolved D. Trimming left V 1 base short and J 3 bases short, with 13 bases between. This CDR3 region has 15 residues. Germline loops: CDR1 LGHNA, CDR2 YSLEER. CDR3 in DNA: TGCGCCAGCAGCCAAGGAACCGGGTCGCTCTACGAGCAGTACTTC. It codes for CASSQGTGSLYEQYF.

The chain recombines TRBV12-3 or TRBV12-4 with TRBJ2-7; TRBD1 matches at 7 bases. With 1 base clipped from V and 2 bases from J, the junction kept 5 bases outside the gene matches. The CDR3 has 15 amino acids. The CDR3 bases are TGTGCCAGCAGTTTAGGTGTGACAGGGCCCTACGAGCAGTACGTC. Translating it yields CASSLGVTGPYEQYV.

This clonotype was observed a handful of times. The chain couples TRBV6-2 or TRBV6-3 to TRBJ2-3; 10 bases are shared with TRBD2. V was clipped by 0 bases and J by 3 bases; unmatched bases: 6. From germline, CDR1 is MNHEY and CDR2 SVGEGT. The CDR3 runs to 17 residues. CDR3 loop: CASSYSYKRGGTDTQYF. The CDR3, as DNA: TGTGCCAGCAGTTACTCGTACAAGCGGGGGGGAACAGATACGCAGTATTTT.

This chain connects TRBV20-1 to TRBJ2-5, with a possible D match to TRBD2 (6 bases). Germline values: CDR1 DFQATT, CDR2 SNEGSKA (reference sequence). CDR3 length: 14 residues. V was pared by 0 bases and J by 5 bases, with 13 bases between. The CDR3 DNA sequence: TGCAGTGCTAGAGACGGGGGTCTTTGGGAGACCCAGTACTTC. Protein sequence: CSARDGGLWETQYF.

This clonotype was observed a few times. The rearrangement links TRBV29-1 to TRBJ2-1; possibly TRBD2 for D (6 bases). This CDR3 is 12 amino acids long. The germline gives CDR1 SQVTM, CDR2 ANQGSEA. Trimming took 3 bases from V and 4 from J, leaving 7 bases between them. The CDR3, as DNA: TGCAGCGTTGATGCGGGATACAATGAGCAGTTCTTC. Translation gives CSVDAGYNEQFF.

This clonotype has a handful of counts. The rearrangement links TRBV6-6 to TRBJ2-4, with a weak D call TRBD1 (6 bases). Deletions cut 2 bases from V and 5 bases from J, with 7 bases between. This CDR3 comprises 13 residues. Germline loops: CDR1 MNHNY, CDR2 SVGAGI (reference sequence). The CDR3 reads CASSYRQENIQYF. CDR3 nucleotide sequence: TGTGCCAGCAGTTACCGACAGGAAAACATTCAGTACTTC.

V and J are TRBV4-3 and TRBJ1-4; D is unclear. Germline values: CDR1 LGHNA, CDR2 YSLEER. V lost 0 bases and J 0 bases, leaving 8 bases between the germline ends. The CDR3 is 16 amino acids. CDR3 DNA: TGCGCCAGCAGCCAAGAACAGTATGCAACTAATGAAAAACTGTTTTTT. Protein product: CASSQEQYATNEKLFF.

The chain carries TRBV10-2 and TRBJ2-3; D tentatively fits TRBD1 or TRBD2 (5 bases each). CDR3 size: 15 residues. V was clipped by 3 bases and J by 2 bases, with 12 bases between them. Germline assignment: CDR1 WSHSY and CDR2 SAAADI. The CDR3 bases are TGCGCCAGCAGTGAATCGGGACGTATCACAGATACGCAGTATTTT. This codes for CASSESGRITDTQYF.

This clonotype was picked up many times. The V gene is TRBV7-9, the J gene TRBJ2-7, with D unresolved. Germline V lookup: CDR1 SEHNR, CDR2 FQNEAQ (reference sequence). The CDR3 extends over 13 amino acids. The germline V and J ends were trimmed by 6 bases and 5 bases, with 14 bases remaining between them. In DNA, the CDR3 is TGTGCCAGCAGGTCCGCAGCGACCGACGAGCAGTACTTC. It specifies CASRSAATDEQYF. The complete variable domain, with remaining parts taken from reference TRBV7-9 and TRBJ2-7, reads DTGVSQNPRHKITKRGQNVTFRCDPISEHNRLYWYRQTLGQGPEFLTYFQNEAQLEKSRLLSDRFSAERPKGSFSTLEIQRTEQGDSAMYLCASRSAATDEQYFGPGTRLTVT.

V gene TRBV7-2 combines with J gene TRBJ2-1; either TRBD1 or TRBD2 may supply D (5 bases each). CDR3 length equals 15 residues. The V gene lost 5 bases and the J gene lost 6 bases, with 17 bases spanning the gap. CDR1 is SGHTA, CDR2 FQGNSA, per germline. The CDR3 coding sequence is TGTGCCAGCAGCCCCTTTGGGGCGGAGGCCAATGAGCAGTTCTTC. Translation gives CASSPFGAEANEQFF.

This clonotype was detected only a few times. This sequence joins TRBV24-1 and TRBJ1-1; D possibly corresponds to TRBD1 (6 bases). Deletions cut 5 bases from V and 4 bases from J, with 13 bases between. This CDR3 region has 14 residues. Germline V gene lookup returns CDR1 KGHDR and CDR2 SFDVKD. Here the CDR3 reads CATSGTGRVTEAFF. In DNA, the CDR3 is TGTGCCACCAGTGGTACAGGGCGAGTCACTGAAGCTTTCTTT.

With respect to this clonotype: This could be a read error, since a much larger clone is one nucleotide away. The chain is built from TRBV12-3 or TRBV12-4 and TRBJ1-1, with 12 positions matching TRBD1. The CDR3 is 17 residues long. The CDR3 loop reads CASTPGTGGFMNTQAFF. The CDR3 nucleotides are TGTGCCAGCACCCCGGGGACAGGGGGCTTCATGAACACTCAAGCTTTCTTT.

This clonotype was seen repeatedly, ten times or more. This chain connects TRBV15 to TRBJ1-3, with D uncertain. Trimming removed 1 base from V and 4 bases from J, with 11 bases in between. The germline V gene encodes CDR1 LNHNV and CDR2 YYDKDF (reference sequence). This CDR3 region has 15 residues. The CDR3: CATSRVFGEGNTIYF. The DNA for the CDR3 is TGTGCCACCAGCAGAGTTTTCGGGGAAGGAAACACCATATATTTT.

V usage is TRBV10-3 and J usage is TRBJ1-2; D not certain. The CDR3 sequence is 13 residues long. V dropped 2 bases and J dropped 3 bases, with 7 bases sitting between them. Germline CDR1 ENHRY, CDR2 SYGVKD. CDR3 in amino acids: CAISEVGHYGYTF. The DNA for the CDR3 is TGTGCCATCAGTGAGGTGGGCCACTATGGCTACACCTTC.

The rearrangement joins TRBV7-9 to TRBJ2-1; D might be TRBD1 (6 bases). V was clipped by 4 bases and J by 1 base, with 11 bases between them. Germline CDR1 SEHNR, CDR2 FQNEAQ (reference sequence). The CDR3 covers 15 residues. CDR3: CASSWTDKSYNEQFF. CDR3 coding DNA: TGTGCCAGCAGCTGGACAGATAAGTCCTACAATGAGCAGTTCTTC.

This clonotype was recorded many times. V and J are TRBV6-6 and TRBJ2-7; D is possibly TRBD1 (6 bases). From germline, CDR1 is MNHNY and CDR2 SVGAGI (reference sequence). This CDR3 region has 16 residues. V dropped 6 bases and J dropped 3 bases, with 21 bases sitting between them. CDR3 protein: CASSLHPGTGNYEQYV. In nucleotides, the CDR3 is TGTGCCAGCAGCCTTCATCCCGGAACAGGGAACTACGAGCAGTACGTC.

V gene TRBV5-1 combines with J gene TRBJ2-1; unclear D gene. Trimming left V 2 bases short and J 5 bases short, with 8 bases between. This CDR3 contains 13 residues. CDR1 is SGHRS, CDR2 YFSETQ, per germline. The CDR3 reads CASSFGNNNEQFF. The DNA of the CDR3 is TGCGCCAGCAGCTTTGGGAATAACAATGAGCAGTTCTTC.

V and J are TRBV20-1 and TRBJ1-2; D is possibly TRBD1 (5 bases). The germline V gene encodes CDR1 DFQATT and CDR2 SNEGSKA (reference sequence). V lost 5 bases, J lost 0 bases, and 10 bases lay in between. The CDR3 runs to 13 residues. CDR3 loop: CSAGRTTNYGYTF. The CDR3 coding sequence is TGCAGTGCTGGCCGGACAACTAACTATGGCTACACCTTC.

This clonotype was observed a handful of times. The rearrangement joins TRBV6-5 to TRBJ2-5; 7 bases are a match to TRBD2. The CDR3 is 15 amino acids. The junction had 9 bases not matched to a gene; V was cut back by 7 bases and J by 1 base. Germline V gene sequence: CDR1 MNHEY, CDR2 SVGAGI. The DNA for the CDR3 is TGTGCCAGCACTCCCGGCGGGGGTCTCCAAGAGACCCAGTACTTC. Translating gives CASTPGGGLQETQYF.